The sequence of this T cell receptor (beta chain) was determined in a study of T cells in Graves' hyperthyroidism and ophthalmopathy. Germline V gene data show CDR1 as SNHLY and CDR2 as FYNNEI. The V end lost 6 bases, the J end lost 0 bases, and 9 bases lay between the germline ends. CDR3 size: 14 residues. This clonotype was observed many times. From RNA transcripts, TCR beta CDR3 regions were amplified. HTBI primers were the set used in a first-round RT-PCR of the TCR CDR3. TCRdb called the multiplex PCR reads again in MiXCR, with one record for every CDR3 protein. The sample records 250,000 or so distinct CDR3 sequences, 13% to 15% being singletons.

The V call is TRBV2, the J call TRBJ2-1, with D possibly matching TRBD2 (6 bases). The sequence was collected from a woman aged 50 to 65 with Graves' hyperthyroidism that later progressed to Graves' ophthalmopathy. The sequenced sample consisted of blood. CDR3 sequence (DNA): TGTGCCAGCAGGGGCGGGAACTCCTACAATGAGCAGTTCTTC. As protein: CASRGGNSYNEQFF.